This TCR beta chain originates from a study of regulatory T cells in long-lasting Graves disease. The authors built TCR beta libraries using iRepertoire HTBI primers and Arm-PCR of CDR3 regions. MiXCR, applied by TCRdb to the multiplex PCR reads, yields one record per CDR3 protein. In the table there are over 350,000 distinct CDR3 sequences, 11% to 15% of which are singletons. The CDR3 loop spans 15 amino acids. Germline V gives CDR1 MDHEN, CDR2 SYDVKM. Trimming cost V 6 bases and J 2 bases; bases outside gene matches: 8. This clonotype was counted only a few times. Time point of the sample: newly diagnosed GD, antithyroid drugs for less than 3 months. Following extraction of RNA from PBMCs, that RNA was used to make the TCR library. The peripheral blood volume drawn was about 9 milliliters, and it was collected into EDTA tubes. The same data also went into a second study, on T cells in Graves' hyperthyroidism and ophthalmopathy.

This chain connects TRBV28 to TRBJ2-7; 9 bases map to TRBD2. The source material was peripheral blood mononuclear cells (PBMCs), sampled at new diagnosis, from a patient treated with antithyroid drugs. This TCR came from a woman in her 50s with Graves disease. The CDR3 nucleotides read TGTGCCAGCAGCCGAGCGACTAGCGGCACCTACGAGCAGTACTTC. Translating it yields CASSRATSGTYEQYF.